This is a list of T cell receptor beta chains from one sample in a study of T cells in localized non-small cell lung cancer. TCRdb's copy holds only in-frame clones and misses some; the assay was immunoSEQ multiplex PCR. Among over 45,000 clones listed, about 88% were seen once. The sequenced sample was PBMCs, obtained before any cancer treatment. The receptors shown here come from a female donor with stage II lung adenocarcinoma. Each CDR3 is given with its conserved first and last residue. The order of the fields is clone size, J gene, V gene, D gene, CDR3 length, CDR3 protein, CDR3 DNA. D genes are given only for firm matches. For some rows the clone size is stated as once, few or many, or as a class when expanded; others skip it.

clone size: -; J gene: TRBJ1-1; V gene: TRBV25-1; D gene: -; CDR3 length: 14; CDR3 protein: CASSGGTAYTEAFF; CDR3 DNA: TGTGCCAGCAGTGGCGGGACTGCGTACACTGAAGCTTTCTTT
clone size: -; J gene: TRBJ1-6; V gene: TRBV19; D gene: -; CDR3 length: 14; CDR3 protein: CASTPGTEHSPLHF; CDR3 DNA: TGTGCCTCAACACCCGGGACCGAACATTCACCCCTCCACTTT
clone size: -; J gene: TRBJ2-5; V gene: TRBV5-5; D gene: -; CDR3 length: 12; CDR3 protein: CASSLQQETQYF; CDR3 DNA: TGTGCCAGCAGCTTACAGCAAGAGACCCAGTACTTC
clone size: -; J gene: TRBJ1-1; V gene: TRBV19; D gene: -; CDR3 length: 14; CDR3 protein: CASTDFSGFTEAFF; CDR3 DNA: TGTGCCAGTACGGACTTTTCCGGTTTTACTGAAGCTTTCTTT
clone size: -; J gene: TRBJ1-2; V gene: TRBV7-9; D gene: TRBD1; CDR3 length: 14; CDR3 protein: CASSPTGQDYGYTF; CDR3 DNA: TGTGCCAGCAGCCCTACGGGACAGGACTATGGCTACACCTTC
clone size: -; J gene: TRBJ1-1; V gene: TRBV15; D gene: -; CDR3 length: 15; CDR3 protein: CATSDVEFSNTEAFF; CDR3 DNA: TGTGCCACCAGCGATGTTGAGTTCAGCAACACTGAAGCTTTCTTT
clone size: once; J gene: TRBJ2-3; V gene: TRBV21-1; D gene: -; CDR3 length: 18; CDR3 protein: CASSKVGTGTTSTDTQYF; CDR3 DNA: -
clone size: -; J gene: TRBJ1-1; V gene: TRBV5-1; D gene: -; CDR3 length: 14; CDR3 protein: CASSSQGTRNEAFF; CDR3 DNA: TGCGCCAGCAGTTCGCAAGGGACACGGAATGAAGCTTTCTTT
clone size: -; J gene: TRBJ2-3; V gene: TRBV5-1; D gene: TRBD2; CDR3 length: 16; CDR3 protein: CASSLEAGGRTDTQYF; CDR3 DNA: TGCGCCAGCAGCTTGGAAGCGGGGGGGCGCACAGATACGCAGTATTTT
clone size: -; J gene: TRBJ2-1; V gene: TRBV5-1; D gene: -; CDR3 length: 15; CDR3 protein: CASRGGQALYNEQFF; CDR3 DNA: TGCGCCAGCCGTGGGGGCCAGGCGCTATACAATGAGCAGTTCTTC
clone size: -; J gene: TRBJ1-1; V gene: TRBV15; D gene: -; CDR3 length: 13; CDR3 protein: CATSRDVDTEAFF; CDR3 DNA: TGTGCCACCAGCCGAGACGTCGACACTGAAGCTTTCTTT
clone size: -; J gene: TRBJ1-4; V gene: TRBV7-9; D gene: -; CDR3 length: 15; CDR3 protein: CASSSPTLRGEKLFF; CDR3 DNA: TGTGCCAGCAGCTCTCCCACCTTGAGAGGTGAAAAACTGTTTTTT
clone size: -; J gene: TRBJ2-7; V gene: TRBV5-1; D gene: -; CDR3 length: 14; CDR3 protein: CASSLSQGGYEQYF; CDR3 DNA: TGCGCCAGCAGCTTGAGCCAGGGAGGCTACGAGCAGTACTTC
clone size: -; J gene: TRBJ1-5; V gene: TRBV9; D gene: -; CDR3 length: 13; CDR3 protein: CASSPSINQPQHF; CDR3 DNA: TGTGCCAGCAGCCCATCTATAAATCAGCCCCAGCATTTT
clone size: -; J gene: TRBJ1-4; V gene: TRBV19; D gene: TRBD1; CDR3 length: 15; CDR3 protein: CASSQTGERDEKLFF; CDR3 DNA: TGTGCCAGTAGTCAGACAGGGGAACGGGATGAAAAACTGTTTTTT
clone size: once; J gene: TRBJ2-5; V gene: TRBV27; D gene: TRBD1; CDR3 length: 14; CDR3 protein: CASTTGQHQETQYF; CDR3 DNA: TGTGCCAGCACAACGGGACAGCACCAAGAGACCCAGTACTTC
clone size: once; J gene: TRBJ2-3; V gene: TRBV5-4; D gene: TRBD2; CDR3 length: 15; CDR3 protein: CASTLGLSDTDTQYF; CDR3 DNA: TGTGCCAGCACCCTGGGACTATCTGACACAGATACGCAGTATTTT
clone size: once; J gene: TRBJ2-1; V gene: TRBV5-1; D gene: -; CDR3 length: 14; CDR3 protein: CASSLVGQNNEQFF; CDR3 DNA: TGCGCCAGCAGCTTGGTAGGACAGAACAATGAGCAGTTCTTC
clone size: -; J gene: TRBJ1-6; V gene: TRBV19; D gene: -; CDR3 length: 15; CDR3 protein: CASSIDTGVGSPLHF; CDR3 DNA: TGTGCCAGTAGTATAGATACGGGAGTGGGTTCACCCCTCCACTTT
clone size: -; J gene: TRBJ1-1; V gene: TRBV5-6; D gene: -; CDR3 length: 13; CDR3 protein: CASSFTAAPAAFF; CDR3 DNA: TGTGCCAGCAGCTTTACGGCCGCGCCGGCGGCTTTCTTT
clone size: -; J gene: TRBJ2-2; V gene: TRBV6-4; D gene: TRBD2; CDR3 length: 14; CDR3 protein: CASSSGGDTGELFF; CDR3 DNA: TGTGCCAGCAGTAGCGGGGGGGACACCGGGGAGCTGTTTTTT
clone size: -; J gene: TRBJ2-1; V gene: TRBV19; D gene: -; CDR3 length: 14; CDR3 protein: CASSSSGLLGEQFF; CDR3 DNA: TGTGCCAGTAGTAGCTCGGGACTTCTTGGTGAGCAGTTCTTC
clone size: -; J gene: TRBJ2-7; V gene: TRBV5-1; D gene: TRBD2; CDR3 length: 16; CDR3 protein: CASSFRGLAITYEQYF; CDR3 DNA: TGCGCCAGCAGCTTTCGGGGACTAGCGATTACCTACGAGCAGTACTTC
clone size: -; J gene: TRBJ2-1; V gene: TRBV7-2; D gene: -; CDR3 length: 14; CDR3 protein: CASSLDYSYNEQFF; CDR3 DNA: TGTGCCAGCAGCTTGGATTATTCCTACAATGAGCAGTTCTTC
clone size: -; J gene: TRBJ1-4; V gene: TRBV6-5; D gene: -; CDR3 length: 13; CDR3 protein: CASSYSGREKLFF; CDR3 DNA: TGTGCCAGCAGTTACTCGGGAAGGGAAAAACTGTTTTTT
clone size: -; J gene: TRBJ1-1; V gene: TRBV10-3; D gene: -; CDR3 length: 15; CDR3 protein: CAISGGDGPNTEAFF; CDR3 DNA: TGTGCCATCAGTGGCGGGGACGGACCGAACACTGAAGCTTTCTTT
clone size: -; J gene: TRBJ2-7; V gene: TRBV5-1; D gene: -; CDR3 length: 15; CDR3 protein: CASSLSDQNFYEQYF; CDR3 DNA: TGCGCCAGCAGCTTATCTGACCAAAACTTCTACGAGCAGTACTTC
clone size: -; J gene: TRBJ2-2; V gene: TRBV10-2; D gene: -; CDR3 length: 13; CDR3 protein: CASSGAGTGELFF; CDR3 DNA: TGCGCCAGCAGTGGGGCGGGGACCGGGGAGCTGTTTTTT
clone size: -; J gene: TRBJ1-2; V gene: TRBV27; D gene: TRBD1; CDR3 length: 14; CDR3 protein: CASSPGTGSRGYTF; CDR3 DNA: TGTGCCAGCAGCCCCGGGACAGGGAGTCGGGGCTACACCTTC
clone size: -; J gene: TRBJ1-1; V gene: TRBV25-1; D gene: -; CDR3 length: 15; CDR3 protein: CASSAPGRGGTEAFF; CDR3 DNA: TGTGCCAGCAGTGCCCCGGGCAGGGGAGGCACTGAAGCTTTCTTT
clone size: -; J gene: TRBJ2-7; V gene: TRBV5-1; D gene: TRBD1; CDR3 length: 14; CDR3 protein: CASSPGQGHSEQYF; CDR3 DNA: TGCGCCAGCAGCCCGGGACAGGGACATAGCGAGCAGTACTTC
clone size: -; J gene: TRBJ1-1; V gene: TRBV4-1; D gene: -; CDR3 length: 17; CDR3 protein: CASSRRTLGGGDTEAFF; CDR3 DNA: TGCGCCAGCAGCCGTCGAACTCTAGGAGGGGGGGACACTGAAGCTTTCTTT
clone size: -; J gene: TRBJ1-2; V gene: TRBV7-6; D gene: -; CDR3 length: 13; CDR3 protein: CASSLVSGEGYTF; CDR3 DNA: TGTGCCAGCAGCTTAGTTTCCGGGGAGGGCTACACCTTC
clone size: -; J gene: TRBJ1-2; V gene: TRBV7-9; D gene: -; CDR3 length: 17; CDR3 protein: CASSLDLGANTYYGYTF; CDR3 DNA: TGTGCCAGCAGCTTAGACCTGGGGGCAAATACATACTATGGCTACACCTTC
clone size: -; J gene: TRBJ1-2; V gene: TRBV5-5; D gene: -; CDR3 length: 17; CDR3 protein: CASSFYGSMADSYGYTF; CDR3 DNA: TGTGCCAGCAGCTTTTATGGCAGTATGGCGGACTCCTATGGCTACACCTTC
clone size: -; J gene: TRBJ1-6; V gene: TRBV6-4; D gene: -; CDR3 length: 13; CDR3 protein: CASSQGSDSPLHF; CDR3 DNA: TGTGCCAGCAGTCAGGGAAGCGATTCACCCCTCCACTTT
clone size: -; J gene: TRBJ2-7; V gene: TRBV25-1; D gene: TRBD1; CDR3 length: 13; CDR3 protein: CASSRTGLYEQYF; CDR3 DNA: TGTGCCAGCAGTAGGACAGGTCTCTACGAGCAGTACTTC
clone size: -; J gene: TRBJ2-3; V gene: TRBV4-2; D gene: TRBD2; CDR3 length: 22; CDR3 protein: CASSQVLYGLAGGLRAMDTQYF; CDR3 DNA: TGTGCCAGCAGCCAAGTCCTTTACGGGCTAGCGGGGGGTCTTAGGGCGATGGATACGCAGTATTTT
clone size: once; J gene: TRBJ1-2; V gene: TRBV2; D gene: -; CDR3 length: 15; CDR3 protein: CASSEFGADNYGYTF; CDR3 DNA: TGTGCCAGCAGTGAGTTTGGGGCTGATAACTATGGCTACACCTTC
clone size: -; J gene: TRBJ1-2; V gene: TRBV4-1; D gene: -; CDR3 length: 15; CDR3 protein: CASSQGGVLPSGYTF; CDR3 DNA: TGCGCCAGCAGCCAAGGTGGGGTACTACCGTCTGGCTACACCTTC
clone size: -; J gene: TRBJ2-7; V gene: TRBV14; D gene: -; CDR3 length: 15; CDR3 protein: CASSQAAGFSYEQYF; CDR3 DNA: TGTGCCAGCAGCCAAGCGGCAGGTTTCTCCTACGAGCAGTACTTC
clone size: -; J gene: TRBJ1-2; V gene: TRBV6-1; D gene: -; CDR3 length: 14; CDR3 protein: CASSETGINYGYTF; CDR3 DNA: TGTGCCAGCAGCGAAACCGGGATTAACTATGGCTACACCTTC
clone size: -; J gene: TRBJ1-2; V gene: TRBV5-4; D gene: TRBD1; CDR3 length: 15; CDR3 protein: CASSLGDSLMDGYTF; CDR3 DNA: TGTGCCAGCAGCTTGGGGGACAGCCTTATGGATGGCTACACCTTC
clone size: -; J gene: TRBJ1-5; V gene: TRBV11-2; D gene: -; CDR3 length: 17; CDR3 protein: CASSFGGEGNSNQPQHF; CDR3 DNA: TGTGCCAGCAGCTTTGGGGGAGAGGGAAATAGCAATCAGCCCCAGCATTTT
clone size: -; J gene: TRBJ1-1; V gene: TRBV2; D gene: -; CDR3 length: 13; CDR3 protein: CASSETPNTEAFF; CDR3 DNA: TGTGCCAGCAGTGAAACCCCGAACACTGAAGCTTTCTTT
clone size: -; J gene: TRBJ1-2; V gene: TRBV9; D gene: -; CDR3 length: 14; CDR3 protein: CASSVGGFVHGYTF; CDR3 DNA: TGTGCCAGCAGCGTAGGGGGGTTCGTCCATGGCTACACCTTC
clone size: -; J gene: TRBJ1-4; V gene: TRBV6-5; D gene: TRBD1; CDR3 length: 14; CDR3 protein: CASSPPGGDGKLFF; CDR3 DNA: TGTGCCAGCAGTCCCCCAGGGGGCGATGGAAAACTGTTTTTT